This TCR beta chain stems from a study of graft-versus-host responses after intestinal transplantation. Looked up from germline, CDR1 is MNHEY and CDR2 is SMNVEV (reference sequence). Trimming pared 5 bases from V and 2 bases from J, leaving 13 bases between. The CDR3 loop spans 14 amino acids. Only in-frame clones appear in the TCRdb table, and some are missing; sequencing was by immunoSEQ multiplex PCR. Among roughly 120,000 clones listed, 85% to 95% were seen once. This clone was detected once. Its antigen is undetermined. The TCR originated in a human donor who received an intestinal transplant. V is TRBV27 and J is TRBJ2-7; D not resolved. The specimen comprised unstimulated CD4+ T cells sorted from spleen or lymph node cells, sampled before intestinal transplant. The CDR3 DNA sequence: TGTGCCAGCAGTCTACATAGAAGCCCCTACGAGCAGTACTTC. It is translated as CASSLHRSPYEQYF.